The 20 T cell receptor beta chains below were found in one sample sequenced in a study of T cell changes during pregnancy in multiple sclerosis. This table comes from immunoSEQ multiplex PCR, and its TCRdb copy is limited to in-frame clones, with some not included. The profile covers about 100,000 clones, with 92% appearing a single time and about 2% taken by the ten largest. Sample: peripheral blood, taken after pregnancy. The receptors here all came from a female donor with multiple sclerosis, enrolled in a pregnancy study.

V and J are TRBV28 and TRBJ2-1, with 10 bases fitting TRBD2. Germline lookup yields CDR1 MDHEN and CDR2 SYDVKM. This CDR3 comprises 17 residues. The ends lost 4 bases at V and 4 bases at J; junction bases unmatched: 10. The CDR3 loop reads CASSSLASGGGYNEQFF. The CDR3 DNA follows: TGTGCCAGCAGTTCCCTAGCTAGCGGGGGCGGGTACAATGAGCAGTTCTTC.

The chain joins TRBV6-1 to TRBJ1-4, with D maybe TRBD1 (5 bases). The CDR3 is 14 residues long. Trimming took 2 bases from V and 8 from J, leaving 12 bases between them. Germline lookup yields CDR1 MNHNS and CDR2 SASEGT. CDR3 loop: CASSERGSGEKLFF. The CDR3 bases are TGTGCCAGCAGTGAACGGGGCAGCGGGGAAAAACTGTTTTTT.

The chain combines TRBV19 with TRBJ2-2, with D unclear. From germline, CDR1 is LNHDA and CDR2 SQIVND (reference sequence). The V gene lost 1 base and the J gene lost 3 bases, with 15 bases spanning the gap. This CDR3 has 17 amino acids. Here the CDR3 reads CASSIAGGARHTGELFF. The DNA for the CDR3 is TGTGCCAGTAGTATAGCCGGCGGAGCTCGCCACACCGGGGAGCTGTTTTTT.

V is TRBV10-3 and J is TRBJ2-1; TRBD1 agrees at 8 bases. With 7 bases clipped from V and 7 bases from J, the junction kept 6 bases outside the gene matches. Germline lookup yields CDR1 ENHRY and CDR2 SYGVKD. CDR3 length: 13 residues. CDR3: CAITGQGTNEQFF. CDR3 bases: TGTGCCATCACTGGACAGGGAACGAATGAGCAGTTCTTC.

The chain links TRBV5-4 to TRBJ1-5, with unresolved D. Trimming removed 0 bases at V and 7 bases at J, with 8 bases between. Germline V CDR1 and CDR2: SGHNT, YYREEE (reference sequence). The CDR3 loop spans 13 amino acids. CDR3 protein: CASSLAGTQPQHF. DNA for the CDR3: TGTGCCAGCAGCTTGGCCGGTACCCAGCCCCAGCATTTT.

The rearrangement joins TRBV7-8 to TRBJ2-1; TRBD2 matches 12 bases. CDR3 size: 15 residues. Per the germline V gene, CDR1 is SGHVS and CDR2 is FQNEAQ. After removal of 3 bases from V and 9 bases from J, the junction contained 6 bases not matched to a gene. The CDR3 loop is CASSFSSGRDSEQFF. Written as DNA, the CDR3 is TGTGCCAGCAGCTTTTCTAGCGGGAGGGATAGTGAGCAGTTCTTC.

The V call is TRBV25-1, the J call TRBJ1-1; TRBD1 aligns across 9 bases. The V gene's germline CDR1 is MGHDK and CDR2 SYGVNS. This CDR3 has 15 residues. The ends lost 2 bases at V and 4 bases at J; junction bases unmatched: 5. The CDR3 coding sequence is TGTGCCAGCAGTGAAGTTGGGACAGGGTCCACTGAAGCTTTCTTT. Its translation: CASSEVGTGSTEAFF. Based on the CDR3 plus reference TRBV25-1 and TRBJ1-1, the full variable domain is EADIYQTPRYLVIGTGKKITLECSQTMGHDKMYWYQQDPGMELHLIHYSYGVNSTEKGDLSSESTVSRIRTEHFPLTLESARPSHTSQYLCASSEVGTGSTEAFFGQGTRLTVV.

The chain recombines TRBV11-2 with TRBJ1-5; a possible D gene is TRBD1 (6 bases). Germline V gives CDR1 SGHAT, CDR2 FQNNGV. CDR3 length: 13 residues. The V end was cut by 0 bases, the J end by 7 bases, with 7 bases between. CDR3 sequence reads: CASSLEQGQPQHF. CDR3 nucleotides: TGTGCCAGCAGCTTAGAACAGGGCCAGCCCCAGCATTTT.

The V call is TRBV30, the J call TRBJ1-4; D gene ambiguous. Germline CDR1 reads GTSNPN; CDR2 reads SVGIG (reference sequence). There are 15 residues in the CDR3. V was trimmed by 0 bases and J by 5 bases, leaving 13 bases between them. The CDR3 loop is CAWSVRRISNEKLFF. CDR3 sequence (DNA): TGTGCCTGGAGTGTACGGCGGATTTCAAATGAAAAACTGTTTTTT.

In the case of this clone: The junction departs from germline at one end; a sequencing error may be responsible. This chain connects TRBV7-7 to TRBJ2-5, with 10 bases fitting TRBD2. The CDR3 consists of 15 residues. Germline V gene sequence: CDR1 SSHAT, CDR2 FNYEAQ (reference sequence). The CDR3 is CASSLFSGRQETQYF. The CDR3 nucleotides are TGTGCTAGCAGCTTGTTTAGCGGGAGGCAAGAGACCCAGTACTTC. Supplemented by reference TRBV7-7 and TRBJ2-5, the full variable domain reads GAGVSQSPRYKVTKRGQDVTLRCDPISSHATLYWYQQALGQGPEFLTYFNYEAQPDKSGLPSDRFSAERPEGSISTLTIQRTEQRDSAMYRCASSLFSGRQETQYFGPGTRLLVL.

The V gene is TRBV10-3, the J gene TRBJ2-7; 8 bases agree with TRBD1. The V gene end was trimmed by 8 bases and the J gene end by 2 bases; junction bases not matched to a gene: 5. CDR3 length: 13 amino acids. Germline CDR1 and CDR2: ENHRY and SYGVKD. The CDR3 spells CAIAGQGTYEQYF. CDR3 bases: TGTGCCATCGCTGGACAGGGTACCTACGAGCAGTACTTC.

The gene calls are TRBV7-9 and TRBJ2-5; D gene unclear. The length of the CDR3 is 11 residues. The germline CDR1 and CDR2 sequences are SEHNR and FQNEAQ (reference sequence). V shed 4 bases and J shed 5 bases, with 5 bases lying between them. In DNA form, the CDR3 reads TGTGCCAGCAGCTCTGAGGAGACCCAGTACTTC. Translated, it gives CASSSEETQYF.

The CDR3 is CASSSLRDRATGELFF. In nucleotides, the CDR3 is TGTGCCAGCAGCTCCTTAAGGGACAGGGCGACCGGGGAGCTGTTTTTT. V is TRBV11-2 and J is TRBJ2-2, with TRBD1 matching 9 bases. There are 16 residues in the CDR3. V shed 4 bases and J 5 bases; nucleotides not matched to a gene: 8. Looked up from germline, CDR1 is SGHAT and CDR2 is FQNNGV. Looking up the rest from reference TRBV11-2 and TRBJ2-2 gives the full variable domain: EAGVAQSPRYKIIEKRQSVAFWCNPISGHATLYWYQQILGQGPKLLIQFQNNGVVDDSQLPKDRFSAERLKGVDSTLKIQPAKLEDSAVYLCASSSLRDRATGELFFGEGSRLTVL.

V and J are TRBV30 and TRBJ2-1, with 13 bases that match TRBD2. Germline-derived CDR1 and CDR2 are GTSNPN and SVGIG (reference sequence). This CDR3 has 17 residues. V lost 0 bases to trimming and J lost 9 bases; unmatched junction nucleotides: 11. In DNA, the CDR3 is TGTGCCTGGAGTGTAATATCACTAGCGGGAGGGCTCGGTGAGCAGTTCTTC. Translation gives CAWSVISLAGGLGEQFF. The variable domain in full, with the rest retrieved from reference TRBV30 and TRBJ2-1, is SQTIHQWPATLVQPVGSPLSLECTVEGTSNPNLYWYRQAAGRGLQLLFYSVGIGQISSEVPQNLSASRPQDRQFILSSKKLLLSDSGFYLCAWSVISLAGGLGEQFFGPGTRLTVL.

This chain connects TRBV6-4 to TRBJ2-6, with D maybe TRBD2 (5 bases). The CDR3 has 14 amino acids. CDR1 and CDR2 from the germline V gene are MRHNA and SNTAGT. Between the trimmed V and J ends, which lost 9 bases and 2 bases, there was a span of 11 bases. CDR3 protein: CASSTAAGANVLTF. CDR3 nucleotides: TGTGCCAGTAGTACAGCGGCTGGGGCCAACGTCCTGACTTTC.

This chain uses TRBV27 with TRBJ2-7; 7 positions match TRBD1. The germline gives CDR1 MNHEY, CDR2 SMNVEV (reference sequence). This CDR3 is 14 amino acids long. The V gene end was trimmed by 2 bases and the J gene end by 3 bases; junction bases not matched to a gene: 4. In DNA, the CDR3 is TGTGCCAGCAGTTTACGACAGGGTTTCTACGAGCAGTACTTC. Amino acid sequence: CASSLRQGFYEQYF.

This chain joins TRBV30 and TRBJ1-2; D gene ambiguous. The CDR3 has 14 residues. Deletions cut 1 base from V and 2 bases from J, with 11 bases between. CDR1 GTSNPN and CDR2 SVGIG come from the germline V gene (reference sequence). CDR3 amino acids: CAWSALGGNYGYTF. CDR3 coding DNA: TGTGCCTGGAGTGCCCTCGGAGGGAACTATGGCTACACCTTC.

The chain is built from TRBV5-6 and TRBJ1-2; possibly TRBD1 for D (6 bases). Trimming cost V 4 bases and J 4 bases, with 14 bases left between them. Per germline, CDR1 SGHDT and CDR2 YYEEEE. CDR3 size: 14 residues. The CDR3 loop reads CASSQYRQAYGYTF. CDR3 nucleotide sequence: TGTGCCAGCAGCCAGTATCGACAGGCCTATGGCTACACCTTC.

Remarks on this clone: Other DNA sequences within the sample encode an identical CDR3. The CDR3 spells CASSLGQSGYTF. CDR3 sequence (DNA): TGTGCCAGCAGCTTGGGACAGAGTGGCTACACCTTC. The chain combines TRBV5-6 with TRBJ1-2; tentative D call: TRBD1 (5 bases). The germline CDR1 and CDR2 sequences are SGHDT and YYEEEE. Trimming pared 0 bases from V and 7 bases from J, leaving 7 bases between. The CDR3 consists of 12 residues. Combining the CDR3 with reference TRBV5-6 and TRBJ1-2 gives the whole variable domain DAGVTQSPTHLIKTRGQQVTLRCSPKSGHDTVSWYQQALGQGPQFIFQYYEEEERQRGNFPDRFSGHQFPNYSSELNVNALLLGDSALYLCASSLGQSGYTFGSGTRLTVV.

The chain carries TRBV27 and TRBJ1-1; 10 positions agree with TRBD1. The CDR3 sequence is 17 residues long. The ends lost 4 bases at V and 3 bases at J; junction bases unmatched: 11. The germline gives CDR1 MNHEY, CDR2 SMNVEV (reference sequence). CDR3 sequence: CASSYRSPGTGDTEAFF. CDR3 sequence (DNA): TGTGCCAGCAGTTACCGGTCTCCCGGGACAGGGGACACTGAAGCTTTCTTT.